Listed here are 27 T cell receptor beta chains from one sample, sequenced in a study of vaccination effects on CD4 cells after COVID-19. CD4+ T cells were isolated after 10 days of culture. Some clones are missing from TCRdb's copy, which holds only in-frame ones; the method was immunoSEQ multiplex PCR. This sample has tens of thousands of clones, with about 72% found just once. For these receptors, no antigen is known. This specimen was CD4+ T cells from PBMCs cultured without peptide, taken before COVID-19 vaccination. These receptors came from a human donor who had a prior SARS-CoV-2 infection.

The DNA of the CDR3 is TGTGCCAGCAGCCAGTACGAGCGGGAGCCAGATACGCAGTATTTT. Amino acid sequence: CASSQYEREPDTQYF. The chain employs TRBV13 and TRBJ2-3; the match to TRBD2 covers 8 bases. This CDR3 has 15 amino acids. Germline CDR1 and CDR2: PRHDT and FYEKMQ (reference sequence). V dropped 5 bases and J dropped 4; count of bases not matched to a gene: 8.

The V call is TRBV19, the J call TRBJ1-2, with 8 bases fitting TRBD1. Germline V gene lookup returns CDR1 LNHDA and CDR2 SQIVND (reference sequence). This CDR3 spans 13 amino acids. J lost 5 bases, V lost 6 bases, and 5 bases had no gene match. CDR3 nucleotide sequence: TGTGCCAGTAGAAAGGGACAGGCTTATGGCTACACCTTC. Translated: CASRKGQAYGYTF.

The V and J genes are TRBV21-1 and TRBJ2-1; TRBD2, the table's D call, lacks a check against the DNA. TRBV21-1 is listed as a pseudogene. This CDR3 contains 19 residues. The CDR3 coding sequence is TGTGCCAGCAGCAAAGCATACGCACCCCGTAGGTGGAGACCCAATGAGCAGTTCTTC. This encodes CASSKAYAPRRWRPNEQFF.

The CDR3 here is CASSRQGSSGANVLTF. Here the CDR3 DNA reads TGTGCCAGCAGCAGACAGGGCAGCTCTGGGGCCAACGTCCTGACTTTC. The rearrangement uses TRBV2 and TRBJ2-6; 7 bases align to TRBD1. The ends lost 6 bases at V and 0 bases at J; junction bases unmatched: 5. There are 16 residues in the CDR3. In germline, CDR1 is SNHLY, CDR2 FYNNEI.

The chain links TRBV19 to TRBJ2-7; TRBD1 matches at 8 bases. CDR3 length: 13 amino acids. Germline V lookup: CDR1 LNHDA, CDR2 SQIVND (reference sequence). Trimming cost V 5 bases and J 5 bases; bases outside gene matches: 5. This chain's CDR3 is CASSHRGTNEQYF. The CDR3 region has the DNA TGTGCCAGTAGTCACAGGGGGACCAACGAGCAGTACTTC.

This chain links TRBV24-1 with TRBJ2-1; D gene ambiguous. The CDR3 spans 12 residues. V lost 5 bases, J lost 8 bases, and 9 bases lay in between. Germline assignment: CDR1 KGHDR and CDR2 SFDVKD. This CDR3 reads CATSVRNDEQFF. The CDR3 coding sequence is TGTGCCACCAGTGTAAGAAACGATGAGCAGTTCTTC.

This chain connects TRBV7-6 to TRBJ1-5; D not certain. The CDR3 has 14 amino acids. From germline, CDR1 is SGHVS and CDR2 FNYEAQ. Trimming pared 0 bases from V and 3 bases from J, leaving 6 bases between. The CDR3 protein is CASSLAGFNQPQHF. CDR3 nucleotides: TGTGCCAGCAGCTTAGCGGGGTTCAATCAGCCCCAGCATTTT.

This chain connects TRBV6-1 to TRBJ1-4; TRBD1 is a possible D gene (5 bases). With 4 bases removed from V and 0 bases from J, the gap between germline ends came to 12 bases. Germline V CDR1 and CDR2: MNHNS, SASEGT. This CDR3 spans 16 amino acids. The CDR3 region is CASSARQLATNEKLFF. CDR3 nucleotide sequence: TGTGCCAGCAGTGCGCGACAGTTAGCAACTAATGAAAAACTGTTTTTT.

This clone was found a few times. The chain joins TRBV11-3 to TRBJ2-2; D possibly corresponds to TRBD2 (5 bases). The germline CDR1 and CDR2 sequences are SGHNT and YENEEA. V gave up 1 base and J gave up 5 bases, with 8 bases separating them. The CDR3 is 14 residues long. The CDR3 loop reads CASSLVRGTGELFF. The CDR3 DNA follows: TGTGCCAGCAGCTTAGTCCGGGGTACCGGGGAGCTGTTTTTT.

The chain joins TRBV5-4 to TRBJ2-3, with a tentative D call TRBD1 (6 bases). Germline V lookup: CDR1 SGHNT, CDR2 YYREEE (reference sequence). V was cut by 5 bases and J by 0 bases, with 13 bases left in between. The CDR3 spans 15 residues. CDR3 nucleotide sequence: TGTGCCAGCAGTAGACAGGCCTATAGCACAGATACGCAGTATTTT. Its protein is CASSRQAYSTDTQYF.

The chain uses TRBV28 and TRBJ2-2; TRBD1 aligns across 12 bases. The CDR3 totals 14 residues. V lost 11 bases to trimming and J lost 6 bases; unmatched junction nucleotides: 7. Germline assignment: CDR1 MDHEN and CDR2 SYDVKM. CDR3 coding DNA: TGTGCCGGGGGGACAGGGGGCACGGCCGGGGAGCTGTTTTTT. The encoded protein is CAGGTGGTAGELFF.

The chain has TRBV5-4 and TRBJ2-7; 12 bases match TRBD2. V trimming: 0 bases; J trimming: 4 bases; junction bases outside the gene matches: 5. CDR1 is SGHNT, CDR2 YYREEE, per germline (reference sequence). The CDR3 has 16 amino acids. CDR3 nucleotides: TGTGCCAGCAGCTTGGATCCTAGCGGGAGGGCATACGAGCAGTACTTC. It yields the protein CASSLDPSGRAYEQYF.

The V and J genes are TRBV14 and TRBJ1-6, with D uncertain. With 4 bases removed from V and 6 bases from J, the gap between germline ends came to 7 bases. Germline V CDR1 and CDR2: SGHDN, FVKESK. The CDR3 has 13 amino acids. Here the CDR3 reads CASSLMGNSPLHF. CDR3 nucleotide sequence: TGTGCCAGCAGCCTTATGGGTAATTCACCCCTCCACTTT. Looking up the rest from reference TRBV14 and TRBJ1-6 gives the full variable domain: EAGVTQFPSHSVIEKGQTVTLRCDPISGHDNLYWYRRVMGKEIKFLLHFVKESKQDESGMPNNRFLAERTGGTYSTLKVQPAELEDSGVYFCASSLMGNSPLHFGNGTRLTVT.

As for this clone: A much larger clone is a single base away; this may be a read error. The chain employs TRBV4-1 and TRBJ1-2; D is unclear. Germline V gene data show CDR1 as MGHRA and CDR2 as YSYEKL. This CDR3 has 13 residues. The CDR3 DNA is TGCGCCAGCAGCGGGTCTGGGAACTATGACTACACCTTC. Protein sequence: CASSGSGNYDYTF.

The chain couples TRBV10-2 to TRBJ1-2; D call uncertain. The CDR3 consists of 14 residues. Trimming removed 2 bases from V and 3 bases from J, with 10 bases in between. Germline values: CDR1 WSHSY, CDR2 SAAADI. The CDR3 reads CASSERVLDYGYTF. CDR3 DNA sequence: TGCGCCAGCAGTGAGAGGGTTTTGGACTATGGCTACACCTTC.

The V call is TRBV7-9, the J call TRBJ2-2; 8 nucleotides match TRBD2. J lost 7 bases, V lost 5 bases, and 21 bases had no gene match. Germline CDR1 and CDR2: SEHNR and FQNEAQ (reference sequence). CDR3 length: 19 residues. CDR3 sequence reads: CASSTGREGRGSFIGELFF. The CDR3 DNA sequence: TGTGCCAGCAGCACCGGTCGGGAGGGCCGGGGTTCGTTCATCGGGGAGCTGTTTTTT.

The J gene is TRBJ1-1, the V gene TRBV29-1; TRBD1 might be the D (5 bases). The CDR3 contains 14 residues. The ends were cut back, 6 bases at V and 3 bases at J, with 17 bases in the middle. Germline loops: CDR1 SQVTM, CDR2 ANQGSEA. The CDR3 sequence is CSVAGTPGDTEAFF. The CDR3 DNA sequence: TGCAGCGTGGCCGGGACCCCGGGAGACACTGAAGCTTTCTTT. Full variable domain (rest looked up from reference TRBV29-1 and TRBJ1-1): SAVISQKPSRDICQRGTSLTIQCQVDSQVTMMFWYRQQPGQSLTLIATANQGSEATYESGFVIDKFPISRPNLTFSTLTVSNMSPEDSSIYLCSVAGTPGDTEAFFGQGTRLTVV.

CDR3 in DNA: TGTGCCAGCAGCTGGGGGCCTAGCGGGTACTCTCGCGAGCAGTACTTC. This translates into CASSWGPSGYSREQYF. This rearrangement joins TRBV7-9 to TRBJ2-7; 8 positions match TRBD2. Germline V CDR1 and CDR2: SEHNR, FQNEAQ (reference sequence). This CDR3 spans 16 amino acids. With 4 bases clipped from V and 6 bases from J, the junction kept 14 bases outside the gene matches.

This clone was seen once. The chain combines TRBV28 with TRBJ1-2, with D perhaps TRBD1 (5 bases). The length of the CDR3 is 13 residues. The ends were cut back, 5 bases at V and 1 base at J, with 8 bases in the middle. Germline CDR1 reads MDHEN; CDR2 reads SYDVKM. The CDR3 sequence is CASSPGGNYGYTF. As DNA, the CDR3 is TGTGCCAGCAGTCCTGGGGGTAACTATGGCTACACCTTC.

The CDR3 loop reads CASSLQAPPGELFF. The CDR3 DNA reads TGTGCCAGCAGCTTACAGGCCCCTCCCGGGGAGCTGTTTTTT. The chain is built from TRBV7-2 and TRBJ2-2, with unresolved D. Germline V gene lookup returns CDR1 SGHTA and CDR2 FQGNSA. The CDR3 is 14 residues long. V gave up 2 bases and J gave up 6 bases, with 10 bases separating them.

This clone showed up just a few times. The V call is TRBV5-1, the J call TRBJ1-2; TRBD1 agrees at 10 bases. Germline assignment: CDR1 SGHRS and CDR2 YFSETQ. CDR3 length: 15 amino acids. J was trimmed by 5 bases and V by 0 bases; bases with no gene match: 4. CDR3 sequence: CASSLEGTGVYGYTF. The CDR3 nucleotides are TGCGCCAGCAGCTTGGAAGGGACAGGGGTTTATGGCTACACCTTC. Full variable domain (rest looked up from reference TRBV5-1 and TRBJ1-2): KAGVTQTPRYLIKTRGQQVTLSCSPISGHRSVSWYQQTPGQGLQFLFEYFSETQRNKGNFPGRFSGRQFSNSRSEMNVSTLELGDSALYLCASSLEGTGVYGYTFGSGTRLTVV.

CDR3 loop: CASSWATGSTDTQYF. DNA for the CDR3: TGTGCCAGCAGCTGGGCGACGGGGAGCACAGATACGCAGTATTTT. The chain combines TRBV11-3 with TRBJ2-3; possible D gene TRBD2, 5 bases. Trimming left V 4 bases short and J 0 bases short, with 11 bases between. CDR1 and CDR2 (germline): SGHNT, YENEEA. The CDR3 has 15 residues.

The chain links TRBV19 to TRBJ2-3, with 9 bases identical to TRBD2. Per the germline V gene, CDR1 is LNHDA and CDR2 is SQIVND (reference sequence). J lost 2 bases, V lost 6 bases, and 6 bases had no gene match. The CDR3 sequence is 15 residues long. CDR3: CASRSPGLATDTQYF. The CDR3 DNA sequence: TGTGCCAGTAGATCCCCGGGACTAGCCACAGATACGCAGTATTTT. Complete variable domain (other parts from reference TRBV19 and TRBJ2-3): DGGITQSPKYLFRKEGQNVTLSCEQNLNHDAMYWYRQDPGQGLRLIYYSQIVNDFQKGDIAEGYSVSREKKESFPLTVTSAQKNPTAFYLCASRSPGLATDTQYFGPGTRLTVL.

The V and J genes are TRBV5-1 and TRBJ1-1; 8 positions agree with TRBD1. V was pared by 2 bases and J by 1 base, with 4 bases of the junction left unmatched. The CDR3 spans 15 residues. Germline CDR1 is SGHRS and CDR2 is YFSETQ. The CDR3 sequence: CASSFQGAANTEAFF. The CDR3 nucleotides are TGCGCCAGCAGCTTCCAGGGGGCGGCGAACACTGAAGCTTTCTTT.

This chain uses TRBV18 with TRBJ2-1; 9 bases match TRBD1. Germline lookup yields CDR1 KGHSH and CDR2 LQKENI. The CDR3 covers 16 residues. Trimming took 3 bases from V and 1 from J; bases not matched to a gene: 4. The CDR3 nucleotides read TGTGCCAGCTCACCGCCGGGACAGGGATCCTACAATGAGCAGTTCTTC. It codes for CASSPPGQGSYNEQFF.

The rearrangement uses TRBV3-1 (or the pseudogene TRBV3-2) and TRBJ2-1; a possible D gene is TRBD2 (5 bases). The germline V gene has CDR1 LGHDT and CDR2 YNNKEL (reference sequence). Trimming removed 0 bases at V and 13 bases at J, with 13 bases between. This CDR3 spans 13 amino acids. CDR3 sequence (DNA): TGTGCCAGCAGCCAAGAACTAGGCAGGATACAGTTCTTC. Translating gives CASSQELGRIQFF.

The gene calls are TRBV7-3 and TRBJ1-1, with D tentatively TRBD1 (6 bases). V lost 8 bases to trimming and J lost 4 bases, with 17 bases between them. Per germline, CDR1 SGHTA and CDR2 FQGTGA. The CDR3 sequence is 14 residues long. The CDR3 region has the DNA TGTGCCAGCCTCCCCACCCCGGGGGCCACTGAAGCTTTCTTT. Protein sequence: CASLPTPGATEAFF.